These 26 T cell receptor beta chains came from one sample sequenced in a study of blood T cell repertoires in COVID-19. TCRdb keeps only in-frame clones here, not all; method: immunoSEQ multiplex PCR. In the table there are approximately 210,000 clones, roughly four fifths of which are singletons. The specimen sequenced was peripheral blood. The receptors were sampled from a middle-aged woman with acute or convalescent COVID-19.

The chain has TRBV3-1 (or the pseudogene TRBV3-2) and TRBJ1-2; no clear D. Germline V gives CDR1 LGHDT, CDR2 YNNKEL (reference sequence). V was pared by 0 bases and J by 8 bases, with 10 bases between. The CDR3 consists of 13 residues. The DNA of the CDR3 is TGTGCCAGCAGCCAAGATGAGCTTCGAGGCTACACCTTC. Translation gives CASSQDELRGYTF.

V and J are TRBV9 and TRBJ2-3; weak D call: TRBD1 (5 bases). CDR1 and CDR2 (germline): SGDLS, YYNGEE. V was clipped by 0 bases and J by 3 bases, with 11 bases between them. The CDR3 has 15 residues. CDR3 amino acids: CASSVGGRVTDTQYF. In DNA form, the CDR3 reads TGTGCCAGCAGCGTAGGGGGCAGGGTAACAGATACGCAGTATTTT.

A few counts support this clone. The chain is built from TRBV6-5 and TRBJ1-1; D is possibly TRBD1 (5 bases). This CDR3 is built from 16 residues. V was trimmed by 0 bases and J by 4 bases, leaving 15 bases between them. The germline CDR1 and CDR2 sequences are MNHEY and SVGAGI. CDR3: CASSYSTKGWVTEAFF. Written as DNA, the CDR3 is TGTGCCAGCAGTTACTCGACCAAGGGGTGGGTCACTGAAGCTTTCTTT.

The V and J genes are TRBV13 and TRBJ2-2; D perhaps matches TRBD2 (6 bases). This CDR3 comprises 16 residues. V was pared by 6 bases and J by 1 base, with 15 bases between. Germline V CDR1 and CDR2: PRHDT, FYEKMQ (reference sequence). The CDR3 region has the DNA TGTGCCAGCAGTTCCCCCGGGACTCAGAACACCGGGGAGCTGTTTTTT. This codes for CASSSPGTQNTGELFF.

The chain employs TRBV6-5 and TRBJ1-1; 7 nucleotides match TRBD1. CDR3 length: 14 amino acids. Germline trimming cut 7 bases from V and 1 base from J; bases unmatched to any gene: 6. Germline assignment: CDR1 MNHEY and CDR2 SVGAGI. The CDR3 sequence: CASTLQGRNTEAFF. The CDR3 coding sequence is TGTGCCAGCACCTTACAGGGGAGGAACACTGAAGCTTTCTTT.

This clone has only a few counts. CDR3 residues: CASRGTGIPNQPQHF. The CDR3, as DNA: TGTGCCAGCAGGGGGACAGGGATTCCCAATCAGCCCCAGCATTTT. This rearrangement joins TRBV6-5 to TRBJ1-5; 9 nucleotides line up with TRBD1. The CDR3 runs to 15 residues. Unmatched junction bases numbered 6, after V lost 6 bases and J lost 3 bases. Germline values: CDR1 MNHEY, CDR2 SVGAGI.

The chain carries TRBV25-1 and TRBJ1-3, with D uncertain. The germline V gene has CDR1 MGHDK and CDR2 SYGVNS. Trimming took off 0 bases at V and 2 bases at J, with 11 bases between the two ends. CDR3 length: 16 amino acids. CDR3 bases: TGTGCCAGCAGTGAATATGGGCCAAAAACTGGAAACACCATATATTTT. Protein product: CASSEYGPKTGNTIYF.

The rearrangement joins TRBV3-1 (or the pseudogene TRBV3-2) to TRBJ2-1; 8 nucleotides line up with TRBD1. Unmatched junction bases numbered 3, after V lost 0 bases and J lost 5 bases. Germline V gene lookup returns CDR1 LGHDT and CDR2 YNNKEL (reference sequence). This CDR3 has 15 amino acids. The CDR3 spells CASSQDRGPNNEQFF. The CDR3 DNA reads as TGTGCCAGCAGCCAAGACAGGGGGCCCAACAATGAGCAGTTCTTC.

The chain combines TRBV9 with TRBJ2-1; D is uncertain. The length of the CDR3 is 14 residues. V was trimmed by 0 bases and J by 0 bases, leaving 4 bases between them. The germline gives CDR1 SGDLS, CDR2 YYNGEE. The CDR3 protein is CASSVASSYNEQFF. The CDR3 DNA sequence: TGTGCCAGCAGCGTAGCTAGCTCCTACAATGAGCAGTTCTTC.

V gene TRBV2 combines with J gene TRBJ2-1; the match to TRBD2 covers 9 bases. CDR1 is SNHLY and CDR2 is FYNNEI in the germline V gene. The CDR3 is 17 amino acids. V shed 5 bases and J 1 base; nucleotides not matched to a gene: 9. In DNA form, the CDR3 reads TGTGCCAGCAGTCTCTTGACTAGCGGCATATCCTACAATGAGCAGTTCTTC. Translating gives CASSLLTSGISYNEQFF.

This rearrangement joins TRBV25-1 to TRBJ1-1, with D maybe TRBD1 (6 bases). The CDR3 runs 15 residues. Germline V gene lookup returns CDR1 MGHDK and CDR2 SYGVNS. Trimming stripped 6 bases from V and 5 bases from J, with 19 bases between. This CDR3 reads CASRKSQGRITEAFF. The CDR3, as DNA: TGTGCCAGCAGGAAGTCACAGGGTAGGATTACTGAAGCTTTCTTT.

The chain employs TRBV5-6 and TRBJ2-5; no reliable D call. Trimming left V 2 bases short and J 4 bases short, with 3 bases between. CDR3 length equals 11 residues. Germline V gene data show CDR1 as SGHDT and CDR2 as YYEEEE. The CDR3 DNA reads TGTGCCAGCAGCTTCCGAGAGACCCAGTACTTC. It codes for CASSFRETQYF.

The chain links TRBV6-2 or TRBV6-3 to TRBJ2-7, with 15 bases lining up with TRBD2. V was pared by 6 bases and J by 7 bases, with 13 bases of the junction left unmatched. Germline CDR1 and CDR2: MNHEY and SVGEGT. The CDR3 extends over 17 amino acids. The CDR3 bases are TGTGCCAGCAGCAATGGGCCAAAGGGACTAGCGGGAGGAGAGCAGTACTTC. It translates to CASSNGPKGLAGGEQYF.

The chain joins TRBV29-1 to TRBJ2-1, with D possibly being TRBD2 (5 bases). V was trimmed by 4 bases and J by 15 bases, leaving 16 bases between them. Germline CDR1 is SQVTM and CDR2 is ANQGSEA. The CDR3 consists of 11 residues. This chain's CDR3 is CSVVPDGMWFF. CDR3 sequence (DNA): TGCAGCGTTGTACCCGACGGGATGTGGTTCTTC.

The chain joins TRBV5-1 to TRBJ2-1; D is undetermined. Germline CDR1 is SGHRS and CDR2 is YFSETQ. The CDR3 runs 15 residues. V was shortened by 4 bases and J by 0 bases, with 11 bases between the two germline ends. The CDR3 loop is CASSLDLSSYNEQFF. The CDR3 DNA reads TGCGCCAGCAGCCTGGACCTGAGCTCCTACAATGAGCAGTTCTTC.

The chain links TRBV20-1 to TRBJ1-2, with D perhaps matching TRBD1 (6 bases). Between the trimmed V and J ends, which lost 5 bases and 4 bases, there was a span of 8 bases. Germline V gene sequence: CDR1 DFQATT, CDR2 SNEGSKA (reference sequence). The CDR3 has 11 amino acids. The CDR3 DNA is TGCAGTGCTCCGGACAGCTATGGCTACACCTTC. This codes for CSAPDSYGYTF.

The genes are TRBV7-9 and TRBJ2-1; TRBD2 matches at 8 bases. With V trimmed by 7 bases and J by 4 bases, 12 bases remained unmatched. The germline V gene encodes CDR1 SEHNR and CDR2 FQNEAQ (reference sequence). The CDR3 loop spans 16 amino acids. CDR3 coding DNA: TGTGCCAGCACCTCTAGCCGAGCTAGCGGGTACAATGAGCAGTTCTTC. Translated, it gives CASTSSRASGYNEQFF.

The chain employs TRBV9 and TRBJ2-2; D is possibly TRBD1 (6 bases). The germline V gene has CDR1 SGDLS and CDR2 YYNGEE. This CDR3 has 15 residues. Deletions cut 0 bases from V and 2 bases from J, with 8 bases between. DNA of the CDR3: TGTGCCAGCAGCGTAGTGGGACACAACACCGGGGAGCTGTTTTTT. It codes for CASSVVGHNTGELFF.

The chain joins TRBV10-3 to TRBJ2-7; unclear D gene. Per germline, CDR1 ENHRY and CDR2 SYGVKD. V gave up 2 bases and J gave up 7 bases, with 6 bases separating them. The length of the CDR3 is 11 residues. This CDR3 reads CAISEAEEQYF. The CDR3 DNA is TGTGCCATCAGTGAGGCGGAGGAGCAGTACTTC.

In this sample, this clone turned up a few times. This chain uses TRBV6-1 with TRBJ2-3, with 8 bases that match TRBD1. The germline gives CDR1 MNHNS, CDR2 SASEGT. V shed 3 bases and J 6 bases; nucleotides not matched to a gene: 14. The CDR3 is 17 amino acids. The CDR3, as DNA: TGTGCCAGCAGTGACAAGCCTCGTGGACAGGGCCGGGATACGCAGTATTTT. The encoded protein is CASSDKPRGQGRDTQYF.

This chain joins TRBV7-9 and TRBJ1-2; no firm D call. This CDR3 has 15 residues. V lost 0 bases, J lost 4 bases, and 12 bases lay in between. Germline values: CDR1 SEHNR, CDR2 FQNEAQ (reference sequence). In DNA form, the CDR3 reads TGTGCCAGCAGCTTAGCGCAGATTTCTCCCTATGGCTACACCTTC. Its protein is CASSLAQISPYGYTF.

The chain uses TRBV10-3 and TRBJ1-5, with D perhaps TRBD1 (6 bases). The germline gives CDR1 ENHRY, CDR2 SYGVKD. The CDR3 is made up of 17 amino acids. V lost 0 bases and J lost 0, with 12 bases in between. In DNA, the CDR3 is TGTGCCATCAGTGAGTCGGGGGGGGCTTATAGCAATCAGCCCCAGCATTTT. This encodes CAISESGGAYSNQPQHF.

The rearrangement links TRBV12-3 or TRBV12-4 to TRBJ1-2, with no clear D. This CDR3 is 13 amino acids long. The V end was cut by 7 bases, the J end by 8 bases, with 17 bases between. Here the CDR3 reads CASTLGRGFGYTF. In nucleotides, the CDR3 is TGTGCCAGCACCCTAGGTCGAGGGTTCGGCTACACCTTC.

Here the CDR3 reads CASTSLGRELFF. The CDR3 coding sequence is TGTGCCAGCACCTCCCTTGGGCGGGAGCTGTTTTTT. The chain has TRBV5-8 and TRBJ2-2; D gene ambiguous. Trimming pared 6 bases from V and 9 bases from J, leaving 12 bases between. Germline V gene sequence: CDR1 SGHTS, CDR2 YDEGEE. This CDR3 region has 12 residues.

The chain has TRBV7-9 and TRBJ1-3; D may be TRBD1 (5 bases). The CDR3 spans 14 residues. Germline values: CDR1 SEHNR, CDR2 FQNEAQ (reference sequence). Trimming stripped 4 bases from V and 0 bases from J, with 7 bases between. The CDR3 nucleotides read TGTGCCAGCAGCTCAGGGATCTCTGGAAACACCATATATTTT. This gives the protein CASSSGISGNTIYF.

The rearrangement joins TRBV10-3 to TRBJ2-1; TRBD1 might be the D (6 bases). This CDR3 region has 16 residues. Germline values: CDR1 ENHRY, CDR2 SYGVKD. With 0 bases removed from V and 9 bases from J, the gap between germline ends came to 18 bases. The CDR3 loop reads CAISESLGARSSEQFF. The CDR3 DNA sequence: TGTGCCATCAGTGAGTCTTTGGGGGCCCGCTCCAGTGAGCAGTTCTTC.